The 18 T cell receptor beta chains below come from one sample, sequenced in a study of blood T cell repertoires in COVID-19. The protocol was immunoSEQ multiplex PCR, while the TCRdb copy is restricted to in-frame clones and leaves out a portion. The sample includes some 110,000 clones, roughly 80% seen only once; the top ten take approximately 3.6%. The material sequenced was peripheral blood. Receptors were obtained from an elderly woman with active or convalescent COVID-19.

V and J are TRBV24-1 and TRBJ2-2; possibly TRBD2 for D (5 bases). The CDR3 extends over 15 amino acids. Per germline, CDR1 KGHDR and CDR2 SFDVKD. V was clipped by 7 bases and J by 7 bases, with 18 bases between them. DNA for the CDR3: TGTGCCACCAGGGGAGCGGCGGAAGGGAGCGGGGAGCTGTTTTTT. It codes for CATRGAAEGSGELFF.

The gene calls are TRBV28 and TRBJ2-3; D possibly corresponds to TRBD1 (6 bases). Trimming removed 3 bases at V and 2 bases at J, with 12 bases between. CDR1 and CDR2 (germline): MDHEN, SYDVKM. The CDR3 is made up of 15 amino acids. In nucleotides, the CDR3 is TGTGCCAGCAGTTTTTTACGGGACACCACAGATACGCAGTATTTT. Amino acid sequence: CASSFLRDTTDTQYF.

This sequence joins TRBV13 and TRBJ2-2, with D maybe TRBD1 (5 bases). The CDR3 loop spans 20 amino acids. CDR1 is PRHDT and CDR2 is FYEKMQ in the germline V gene (reference sequence). With 5 bases removed from V and 3 bases from J, the gap between germline ends came to 28 bases. As DNA, the CDR3 is TGTGCCAGCAGCCCAATATCCACCCAGGGCCGGAAAGGGGACACCGGGGAGCTGTTTTTT. Translated: CASSPISTQGRKGDTGELFF.

The CDR3 bases are TGTGCCACCAGCCAGGAGGGGTATGGCTACACCTTC. Translated: CATSQEGYGYTF. The rearrangement uses TRBV15 and TRBJ1-2; weak D call: TRBD1 (5 bases). This CDR3 is built from 12 residues. V was trimmed by 5 bases and J by 5 bases, leaving 9 bases between them. Germline V gene data show CDR1 as LNHNV and CDR2 as YYDKDF (reference sequence).

This chain connects TRBV5-4 to TRBJ2-5; 11 positions match TRBD2. The ends lost 2 bases at V and 3 bases at J; junction bases unmatched: 3. CDR1 is SGHNT, CDR2 YYREEE, per germline (reference sequence). The CDR3 has 15 amino acids. The CDR3 DNA reads TGTGCCAGCAGCTTTAAACTAGCGGGGGAAGAGACCCAGTACTTC. Translating gives CASSFKLAGEETQYF.

The chain combines TRBV6-5 with TRBJ1-4, with TRBD1 as a possible D gene (5 bases). This CDR3 has 12 amino acids. The germline gives CDR1 MNHEY, CDR2 SVGAGI. Trimming stripped 8 bases from V and 8 bases from J, with 12 bases between. CDR3 sequence (DNA): TGTGCCAGCCGAGATAAGGGGGAAAAACTGTTTTTT. The encoded protein is CASRDKGEKLFF.

With respect to this clone: Other DNA sequences within the sample encode an identical CDR3. The J gene is TRBJ2-7, the V gene TRBV27; D is possibly TRBD2 (6 bases). The germline V gene has CDR1 MNHEY and CDR2 SMNVEV (reference sequence). V was shortened by 3 bases and J by 3 bases, with 9 bases between the two germline ends. The CDR3 is 13 residues long. CDR3 sequence: CASSLGLNYEQYF. The CDR3 bases are TGTGCCAGCAGTTTGGGACTTAACTACGAGCAGTACTTC.

This clone was seen only once. The chain employs TRBV7-9 and TRBJ1-1; D unclear. The CDR3 loop spans 11 amino acids. The V gene's germline CDR1 is SEHNR and CDR2 FQNEAQ (reference sequence). The V end was cut by 5 bases, the J end by 1 base, with 2 bases between. As DNA, the CDR3 is TGTGCCAGCAGCCAGAACACTGAAGCTTTCTTT. Translated: CASSQNTEAFF.

The chain uses TRBV4-3 and TRBJ2-3; 9 bases match TRBD2. J was trimmed by 6 bases and V by 4 bases; bases with no gene match: 8. Germline CDR1 is LGHNA and CDR2 is YSLEER. This CDR3 region has 15 residues. The CDR3 bases are TGCGCCAGCAGCCCTGGTAGCGGGAGATCGGATACGCAGTATTTT. It encodes CASSPGSGRSDTQYF.

The CDR3 loop is CATSKGTGGSGANVLTF. The CDR3 nucleotides are TGTGCCACCAGTAAAGGGACAGGGGGCTCTGGGGCCAACGTCCTGACTTTC. The chain employs TRBV24-1 and TRBJ2-6; TRBD1 matches 11 bases. CDR1 KGHDR and CDR2 SFDVKD come from the germline V gene. The CDR3 has 17 amino acids. Losses at the gene ends were 6 bases for V and 0 bases for J; bases not matched to a gene: 3.

The rearrangement links TRBV6-5 to TRBJ2-6, with 9 nucleotides matching TRBD1. Germline-derived CDR1 and CDR2 are MNHEY and SVGAGI. The J segment lost 4 bases and the V segment lost 6 bases, leaving 4 bases of the junction unmatched. The CDR3 has 15 amino acids. In DNA form, the CDR3 reads TGTGCCAGCAGCGGACAGGGGCGCGGGGCCAACGTCCTGACTTTC. It yields the protein CASSGQGRGANVLTF.

V gene TRBV5-1 combines with J gene TRBJ2-1; TRBD2 matches at 10 bases. This CDR3 is 16 amino acids long. Germline V gene sequence: CDR1 SGHRS, CDR2 YFSETQ. Losses at the gene ends were 2 bases for V and 7 bases for J; bases not matched to a gene: 9. CDR3 nucleotides: TGCGCCAGCAGCTTTCTAGCGGGAGAGCAGGGGAATGAGCAGTTCTTC. It yields the protein CASSFLAGEQGNEQFF.

This chain links TRBV5-1 with TRBJ2-3; 7 bases are a match to TRBD2. V lost 4 bases, J lost 0 bases, and 8 bases stayed unmatched. Germline lookup yields CDR1 SGHRS and CDR2 YFSETQ. CDR3 length: 16 amino acids. In nucleotides, the CDR3 is TGCGCCAGCAGCCCCAAGACTAGCCAGAGCACAGATACGCAGTATTTT. Encoded protein: CASSPKTSQSTDTQYF.

This chain links TRBV28 with TRBJ1-2; 7 bases align to TRBD1. CDR3 length: 16 amino acids. V was pared by 3 bases and J by 2 bases, with 9 bases of the junction left unmatched. Germline loops: CDR1 MDHEN, CDR2 SYDVKM. The CDR3 sequence is CASSFPRRGRNYGYTF. The CDR3 nucleotides read TGTGCCAGCAGTTTCCCCCGGAGGGGGCGAAACTATGGCTACACCTTC.

Details on this clone: Compared with germline, one end of the junction differs, possibly owing to a read error. V is TRBV7-7 and J is TRBJ2-5; D might be TRBD2 (6 bases). CDR1 SSHAT and CDR2 FNYEAQ come from the germline V gene (reference sequence). The CDR3 is made up of 14 amino acids. CDR3 nucleotides: TGTGCTAGCAGCCCCCGGGGGTTACGAGAGACCCAGTACTTC. Translating gives CASSPRGLRETQYF.

V and J are TRBV7-2 and TRBJ2-7; 8 bases line up with TRBD2. Germline-derived CDR1 and CDR2 are SGHTA and FQGNSA. Trimming removed 3 bases from V and 0 bases from J; junction bases left unmatched: 7. CDR3 length equals 16 residues. CDR3 protein: CASSLRGGGLSYEQYF. Written as DNA, the CDR3 is TGTGCCAGCAGCTTGCGCGGCGGGGGGCTCTCCTACGAGCAGTACTTC.

The table lists this clone with a count of one. The chain employs TRBV7-2 and TRBJ2-6; D unresolved. V lost 1 base, J lost 0 bases, and 4 bases lay in between. Germline-derived CDR1 and CDR2 are SGHTA and FQGNSA. This CDR3 comprises 15 residues. The CDR3 reads CASSLEYSGANVLTF. The CDR3 DNA sequence: TGTGCCAGCAGCTTAGAATACTCTGGGGCCAACGTCCTGACTTTC.

This clone was picked up a small number of times. This chain connects TRBV19 to TRBJ1-2; D is perhaps TRBD1 (6 bases). From germline, CDR1 is LNHDA and CDR2 SQIVND (reference sequence). The CDR3 length is 16 residues. Trimming pared 2 bases from V and 5 bases from J, leaving 18 bases between. CDR3 DNA sequence: TGTGCCAGTAGTATACTCGGGACACTCGGGGCATATGGCTACACCTTC. Encoded protein: CASSILGTLGAYGYTF.